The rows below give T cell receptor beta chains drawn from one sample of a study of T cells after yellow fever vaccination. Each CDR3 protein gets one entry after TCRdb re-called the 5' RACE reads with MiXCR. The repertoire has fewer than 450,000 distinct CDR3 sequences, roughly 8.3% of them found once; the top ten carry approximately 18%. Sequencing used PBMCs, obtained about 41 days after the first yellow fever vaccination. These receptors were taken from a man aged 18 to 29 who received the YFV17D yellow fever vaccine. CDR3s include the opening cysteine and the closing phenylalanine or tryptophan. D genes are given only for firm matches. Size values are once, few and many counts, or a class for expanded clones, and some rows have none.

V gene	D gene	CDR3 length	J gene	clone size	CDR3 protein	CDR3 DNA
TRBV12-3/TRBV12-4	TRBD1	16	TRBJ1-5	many	CASRLGTGGGNQPQHF	TGTGCCAGCAGACTCGGGACAGGGGGTGGGAATCAGCCCCAGCATTTT
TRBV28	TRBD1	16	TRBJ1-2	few	CASSLLINQGANGYTF	TGTGCCAGCAGTTTACTAATAAACCAGGGGGCAAATGGCTACACCTTC
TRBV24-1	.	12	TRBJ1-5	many	CATSDPDQPQHF	TGTGCCACCAGTGATCCCGATCAGCCCCAGCATTTT
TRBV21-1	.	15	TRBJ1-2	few	CASSLRQACNYGYTF	TGTGCCAGCAGCCTGAGGCAGGCGTGTAACTATGGCTACACCTTC
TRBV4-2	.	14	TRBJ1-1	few	CASSQGLEGTEAFF	TGTGCCAGCAGCCAGGGACTGGAGGGGACTGAAGCTTTCTTT
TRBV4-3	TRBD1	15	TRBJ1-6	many	CASSYGQGTNSPLHF	TGCGCCAGCAGCTACGGACAGGGAACTAATTCACCCCTCCACTTT
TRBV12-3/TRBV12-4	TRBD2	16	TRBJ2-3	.	CASSRAAGGYTDTQYF	TGTGCCAGCAGCCGCGCTGCGGGGGGCTACACAGATACGCAGTATTTT
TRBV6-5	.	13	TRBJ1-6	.	CASSYKQGRPLHF	TGTGCCAGCAGTTACAAGCAGGGTAGGCCCCTCCACTTT
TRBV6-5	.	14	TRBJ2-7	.	CASSYSGPPYEQYF	TGTGCCAGCAGTTACTCGGGCCCTCCCTACGAGCAGTACTTC
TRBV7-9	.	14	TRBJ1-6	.	CASSLRQDNSPLHF	TGTGCCAGCAGCCTCCGACAGGATAATTCACCCCTCCACTTT
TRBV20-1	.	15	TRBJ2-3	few	CSARDGGGATDTQYF	TGCAGTGCTAGAGATGGGGGCGGGGCCACAGATACGCAGTATTTT
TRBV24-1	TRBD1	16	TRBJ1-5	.	CATSEPDGTANQPQHF	TGTGCCACCAGTGAGCCCGACGGGACAGCCAATCAGCCCCAGCATTTT
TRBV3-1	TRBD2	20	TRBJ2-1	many	CASSQVGRLAGGPGRYEQFF	TGTGCCAGCAGCCAAGTGGGACGGCTAGCGGGGGGCCCGGGTCGGTATGAGCAGTTCTTC
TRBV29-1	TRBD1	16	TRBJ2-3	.	CSVEDLRTGGADTQYF	TGCAGCGTTGAAGATCTTCGGACAGGGGGCGCAGATACGCAGTATTTT
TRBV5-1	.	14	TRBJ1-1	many	CASSRQGQNTEAFF	TGCGCCAGCAGCAGGCAGGGTCAGAACACTGAAGCTTTCTTT
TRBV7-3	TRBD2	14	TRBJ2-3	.	CASSLAGGTDMQYF	TGTGCCAGCAGCTTAGCGGGAGGCACAGATATGCAGTATTTT
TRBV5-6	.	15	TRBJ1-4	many	CASSLVGQENEKLFF	TGTGCCAGCAGCTTGGTCGGCCAGGAGAATGAAAAACTGTTTTTT
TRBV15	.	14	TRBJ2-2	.	CATSRNTYTGELFF	TGTGCCACCAGCAGGAACACCTACACCGGGGAGCTGTTTTTT
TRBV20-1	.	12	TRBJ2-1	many	CSARYVGRGQFF	TGCAGTGCTAGATACGTCGGACGGGGTCAGTTCTTC
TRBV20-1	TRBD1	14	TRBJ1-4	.	CSARDPGQGEKLFF	TGCAGTGCTAGAGATCCGGGACAGGGGGAAAAACTGTTTTTT
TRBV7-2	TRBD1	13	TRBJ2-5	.	CASSWTGLETQYF	TGTGCCAGCAGCTGGACAGGGTTAGAGACCCAGTACTTC
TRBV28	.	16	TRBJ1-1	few	CASSLRPGSGDTEAFF	TGTGCCAGCAGTTTACGGCCAGGGTCGGGCGACACTGAAGCTTTCTTT
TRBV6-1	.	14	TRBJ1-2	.	CASSPDTDNYGYTF	TGTGCCAGCAGTCCCGACACCGATAACTATGGCTACACCTTC
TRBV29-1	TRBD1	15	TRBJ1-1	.	CSVGPVGRGIGEAFF	TGCAGCGTTGGGCCGGTGGGCAGGGGGATTGGTGAAGCTTTCTTT
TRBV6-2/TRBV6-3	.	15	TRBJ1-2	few	CASSPDLIQARGYTF	TGTGCCAGCTCCCCTGACCTAATACAAGCTCGTGGCTACACCTTC
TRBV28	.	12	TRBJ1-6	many	CASSLANSPLHF	TGTGCCAGCAGTTTGGCGAATTCACCCCTCCACTTT
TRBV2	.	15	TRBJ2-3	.	CASSHRIRGTDTQYF	TGTGCCAGCAGTCACAGGATACGCGGAACAGATACGCAGTATTTT
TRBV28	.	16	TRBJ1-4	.	CASSLLELTAERELFF	TGTGCCAGCAGTTTGTTGGAATTGACGGCAGAGCGTGAACTGTTTTTT
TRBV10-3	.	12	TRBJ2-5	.	CATRDSRETQYF	TGTGCCACCAGGGACTCAAGGGAGACCCAGTACTTC
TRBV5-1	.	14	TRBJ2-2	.	CASIFRDTTGELFF	TGCGCCAGCATCTTCCGGGACACCACCGGGGAGCTGTTTTTT
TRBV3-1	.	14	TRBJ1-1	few	CASSQAGLGTEAFF	TGTGCCAGCAGCCAAGCGGGGCTAGGTACTGAAGCTTTCTTT
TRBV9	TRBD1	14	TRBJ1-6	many	CASSTTGFNSPLHF	TGTGCCAGCAGCACGACAGGGTTCAATTCACCCCTCCACTTT
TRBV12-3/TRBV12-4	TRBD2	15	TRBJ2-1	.	CASSLAGGRLGEQFF	TGTGCCAGCAGTTTGGCGGGGGGGCGGCTTGGTGAGCAGTTCTTC
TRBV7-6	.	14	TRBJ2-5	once	CASSFPSPLETQYF	TGTGCCAGCAGCTTCCCCTCCCCCCTAGAGACCCAGTACTTC
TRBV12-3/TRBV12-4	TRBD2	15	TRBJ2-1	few	CASTFGGGRYNEQFF	TGTGCCAGCACCTTCGGCGGGGGGCGATACAATGAGCAGTTCTTC
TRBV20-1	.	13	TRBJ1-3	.	CSARMGSGNTIYF	TGCAGTGCTAGAATGGGGTCTGGAAACACCATATATTTT
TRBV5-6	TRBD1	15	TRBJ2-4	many	CASSSRQGDKNIQYF	TGTGCCAGCAGCTCACGACAGGGGGACAAAAACATTCAGTACTTC
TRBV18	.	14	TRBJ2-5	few	CASSPPARQLPQYF	TGTGCCAGCTCACCACCGGCCCGCCAACTTCCCCAGTACTTC
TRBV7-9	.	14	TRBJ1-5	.	CASSAEPSNQPQHF	TGTGCCAGCAGCGCCGAGCCGTCCAATCAGCCCCAGCATTTT
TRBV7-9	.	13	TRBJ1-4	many	CASTNNPNEKLFF	TGTGCCAGCACCAACAATCCTAATGAAAAACTGTTTTTT
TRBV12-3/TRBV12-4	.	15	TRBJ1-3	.	CASRVMGAHGNTIYF	TGTGCCAGCAGAGTCATGGGGGCACATGGAAACACCATATATTTT
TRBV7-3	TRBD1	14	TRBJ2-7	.	CASSLAGGPGEQYF	TGTGCCAGCAGCTTAGCAGGGGGCCCCGGCGAGCAGTACTTC
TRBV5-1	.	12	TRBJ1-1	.	CASSGGNTEAFF	TGCGCCAGCTCCGGGGGCAACACTGAAGCTTTCTTT
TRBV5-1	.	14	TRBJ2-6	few	CASSWTSGANVLTF	TGCGCCAGCAGCTGGACATCTGGGGCCAACGTCCTGACTTTC
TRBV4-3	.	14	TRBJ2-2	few	CASSQEPNTGELFF	TGCGCCAGCAGCCAAGAACCGAACACCGGGGAGCTGTTTTTT
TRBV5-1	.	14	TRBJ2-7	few	CASSLAGAAYEQYF	TGCGCCAGCAGCTTGGCCGGCGCCGCCTACGAGCAGTACTTC